Below are 14 T cell receptor beta chains sequenced from a single sample in a study of shared clonotypes between healthy human individuals. TCRdb's copy holds only in-frame clones and misses some; the assay was immunoSEQ multiplex PCR. The table has 750,000 to 1,000,000 clones, around 92% seen once. Naive CD8 cells, CD45RO-negative and positively selected for CCR7, excluded terminally differentiated effector memory CD45RA+ cells. Material: naive CD8+ T cells sorted from blood. Receptor source: a man between 25 and 39 years old in good health.

The J gene is TRBJ2-1, the V gene TRBV7-6; a weak D match, TRBD2 (5 bases). V dropped 2 bases and J dropped 4 bases, with 12 bases sitting between them. Germline V gene sequence: CDR1 SGHVS, CDR2 FNYEAQ. CDR3 length: 15 amino acids. This chain's CDR3 is CASSLSAGGYNEQFF. The CDR3 DNA follows: TGTGCCAGCAGCTTATCGGCGGGTGGTTACAATGAGCAGTTCTTC.

V is TRBV29-1 and J is TRBJ2-2; perhaps TRBD1 as D (6 bases). The CDR3 consists of 15 residues. The germline CDR1 and CDR2 sequences are SQVTM and ANQGSEA. The germline V and J ends were trimmed by 2 bases and 5 bases, with 15 bases remaining between them. The CDR3 region has the DNA TGCAGCGTTGAATTGTCAGGGGACGAGACCGGGGAGCTGTTTTTT. It encodes CSVELSGDETGELFF.

The CDR3 region is CSVDGTSGRGSSYNEQFF. DNA of the CDR3: TGCAGCGTTGACGGGACTAGCGGGAGGGGAAGCTCCTACAATGAGCAGTTCTTC. The rearrangement joins TRBV29-1 to TRBJ2-1; 16 bases agree with TRBD2. CDR1 SQVTM and CDR2 ANQGSEA come from the germline V gene. V gave up 3 bases and J gave up 0 bases; unmatched junction bases: 5. The CDR3 is made up of 18 amino acids.

The rearrangement joins TRBV4-1 to TRBJ1-4; TRBD1 matches 7 bases. This CDR3 has 14 residues. Germline CDR1 and CDR2: MGHRA and YSYEKL. Trimming took 4 bases from V and 4 from J; bases not matched to a gene: 3. CDR3 sequence: CASSLRQGNEKLFF. Written as DNA, the CDR3 is TGCGCCAGCAGCCTACGACAGGGTAATGAAAAACTGTTTTTT.

This rearrangement joins TRBV27 to TRBJ2-7, with 9 positions matching TRBD2. Trimming removed 6 bases from V and 1 base from J; junction bases left unmatched: 4. The CDR3 is made up of 14 amino acids. Germline lookup yields CDR1 MNHEY and CDR2 SMNVEV (reference sequence). The CDR3: CASRVAGGSYEQYF. CDR3 bases: TGTGCCAGCAGGGTGGCGGGAGGGTCCTACGAGCAGTACTTC.

The rearrangement uses TRBV10-2 and TRBJ1-1; D might be TRBD1 (5 bases). V lost 0 bases and J lost 1, with 9 bases in between. This CDR3 has 15 residues. Germline assignment: CDR1 WSHSY and CDR2 SAAADI. The CDR3 here is CASSESLGGNTEAFF. The CDR3 DNA reads TGCGCCAGCAGTGAGTCGTTGGGGGGGAACACTGAAGCTTTCTTT.

The rearrangement links TRBV6-5 to TRBJ2-5; the match to TRBD2 covers 14 bases. J was trimmed by 4 bases and V by 5 bases; bases with no gene match: 3. CDR1 is MNHEY and CDR2 is SVGAGI in the germline V gene. This CDR3 spans 15 amino acids. The CDR3 reads CASSRLAGGLETQYF. The CDR3 DNA follows: TGTGCCAGCAGTCGACTAGCGGGAGGGCTAGAGACCCAGTACTTC.

This chain joins TRBV4-3 and TRBJ2-7; 10 nucleotides align to TRBD2. The CDR3 spans 15 residues. Trimming removed 2 bases from V and 3 bases from J; junction bases left unmatched: 4. Germline V lookup: CDR1 LGHNA, CDR2 YSLEER. As DNA, the CDR3 is TGCGCCAGCAGCCAAATAGCTAGCGGGGGCTACGAGCAGTACTTC. Amino acid sequence: CASSQIASGGYEQYF.

J is TRBJ2-2 and V is TRBV11-2, with D possibly TRBD2 on 7 matching bases. The CDR3 runs to 17 residues. From germline, CDR1 is SGHAT and CDR2 FQNNGV. Deletions cut 1 base from V and 6 bases from J, with 18 bases between. Here the CDR3 DNA reads TGTGCCAGCAGCTTAGCTGGGGGAAGGGGGGGCCCCGGGGAGCTGTTTTTT. Protein product: CASSLAGGRGGPGELFF.

This clone was seen once. The chain employs TRBV11-2 and TRBJ2-2, with 7 bases lining up with TRBD1. The CDR3 loop spans 16 amino acids. After removal of 6 bases from V and 3 bases from J, the junction contained 10 bases not matched to a gene. CDR1 is SGHAT, CDR2 FQNNGV, per germline. Written as DNA, the CDR3 is TGTGCCAGCAGTTTCCCAGGGGGATCGTACACCGGGGAGCTGTTTTTT. Translated: CASSFPGGSYTGELFF.

The rearrangement joins TRBV7-9 to TRBJ2-7; 11 bases align to TRBD2. V lost 5 bases and J lost 0; bases outside the gene matches: 12. Germline-derived CDR1 and CDR2 are SEHNR and FQNEAQ (reference sequence). The CDR3 is made up of 18 amino acids. The CDR3 sequence: CASSGPPTSGSTSYEQYF. For the CDR3, the DNA is TGTGCCAGCAGCGGGCCACCTACTAGCGGGAGCACCTCCTACGAGCAGTACTTC.

The rearrangement links TRBV5-4 to TRBJ2-7, with D possibly matching TRBD2 (6 bases). CDR1 SGHNT and CDR2 YYREEE come from the germline V gene (reference sequence). Trimming removed 0 bases at V and 3 bases at J, with 10 bases between. This CDR3 is 14 amino acids long. The CDR3 spells CASSLEGLFYEQYF. CDR3 coding DNA: TGTGCCAGCAGCTTGGAGGGACTCTTCTACGAGCAGTACTTC.

V gene TRBV6-5 combines with J gene TRBJ2-7; 9 bases are shared with TRBD1. The CDR3 covers 16 residues. V was pared by 0 bases and J by 2 bases, with 5 bases of the junction left unmatched. The germline V gene has CDR1 MNHEY and CDR2 SVGAGI. As DNA, the CDR3 is TGTGCCAGCAGTTACTCGTGGGACAGGGTCCCCTACGAGCAGTACTTC. It codes for CASSYSWDRVPYEQYF.

A remark on this clone: This sample includes further DNA sequences coding for the same CDR3. This sequence joins TRBV4-3 and TRBJ2-7; TRBD1 matches 8 bases. This CDR3 has 18 amino acids. V was pared by 2 bases and J by 7 bases, with 19 bases of the junction left unmatched. The germline V gene encodes CDR1 LGHNA and CDR2 YSLEER. The CDR3 bases are TGCGCCAGCAGCCAATCGACCCTCGGGACAGGTCCCCGCTCAGAGCAGTACTTC. It yields the protein CASSQSTLGTGPRSEQYF.